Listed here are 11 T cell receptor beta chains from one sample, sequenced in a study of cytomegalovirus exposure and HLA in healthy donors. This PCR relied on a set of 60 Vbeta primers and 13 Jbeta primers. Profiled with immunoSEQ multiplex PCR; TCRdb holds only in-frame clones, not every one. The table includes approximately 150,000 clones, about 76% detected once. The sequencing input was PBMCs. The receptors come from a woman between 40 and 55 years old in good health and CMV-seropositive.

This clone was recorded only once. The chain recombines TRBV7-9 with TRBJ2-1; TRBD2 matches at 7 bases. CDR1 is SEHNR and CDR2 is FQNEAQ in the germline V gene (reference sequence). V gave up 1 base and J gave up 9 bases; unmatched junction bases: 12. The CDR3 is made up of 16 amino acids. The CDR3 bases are TGTGCCAGCAGCTTAGGTCCCGGACTAGATTATGGTGAGCAGTTCTTC. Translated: CASSLGPGLDYGEQFF.

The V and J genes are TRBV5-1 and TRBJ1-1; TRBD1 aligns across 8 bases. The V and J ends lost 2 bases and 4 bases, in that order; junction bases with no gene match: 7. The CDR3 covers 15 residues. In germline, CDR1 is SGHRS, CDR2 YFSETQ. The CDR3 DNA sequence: TGCGCCAGCAGCTTCTCCCAGGGGGCTGGCACTGAAGCTTTCTTT. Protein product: CASSFSQGAGTEAFF.

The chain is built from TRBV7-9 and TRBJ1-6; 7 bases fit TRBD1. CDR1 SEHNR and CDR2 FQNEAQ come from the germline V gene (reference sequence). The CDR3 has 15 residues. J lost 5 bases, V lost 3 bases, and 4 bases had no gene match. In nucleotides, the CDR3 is TGTGCCAGCAGCTTGGGACAGATTAATAATTCACCCCTCCACTTT. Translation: CASSLGQINNSPLHF.

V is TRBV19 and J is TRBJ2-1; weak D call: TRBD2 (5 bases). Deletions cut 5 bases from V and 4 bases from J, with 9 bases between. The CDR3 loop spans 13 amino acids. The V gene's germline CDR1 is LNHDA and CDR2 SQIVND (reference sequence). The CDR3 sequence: CASSGEMYNEQFF. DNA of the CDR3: TGTGCCAGTAGTGGGGAGATGTACAATGAGCAGTTCTTC.

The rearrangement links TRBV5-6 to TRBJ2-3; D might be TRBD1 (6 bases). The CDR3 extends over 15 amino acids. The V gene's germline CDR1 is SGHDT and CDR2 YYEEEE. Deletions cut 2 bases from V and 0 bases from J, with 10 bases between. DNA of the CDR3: TGTGCCAGCAGCTTACCCCAGGGGAGCACAGATACGCAGTATTTT. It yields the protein CASSLPQGSTDTQYF.

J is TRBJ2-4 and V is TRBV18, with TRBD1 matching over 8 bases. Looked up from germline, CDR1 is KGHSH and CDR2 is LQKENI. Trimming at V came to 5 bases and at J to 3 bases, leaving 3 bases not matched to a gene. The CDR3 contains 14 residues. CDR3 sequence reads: CASSSDRVKNIQYF. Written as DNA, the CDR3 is TGTGCCAGCTCATCGGACAGGGTCAAAAACATTCAGTACTTC.

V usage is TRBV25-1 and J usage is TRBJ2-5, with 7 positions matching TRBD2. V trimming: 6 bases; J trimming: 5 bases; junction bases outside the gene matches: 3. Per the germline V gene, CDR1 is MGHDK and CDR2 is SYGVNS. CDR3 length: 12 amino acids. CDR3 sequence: CASSGGMETQYF. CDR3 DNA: TGTGCCAGCAGCGGGGGGATGGAGACCCAGTACTTC.

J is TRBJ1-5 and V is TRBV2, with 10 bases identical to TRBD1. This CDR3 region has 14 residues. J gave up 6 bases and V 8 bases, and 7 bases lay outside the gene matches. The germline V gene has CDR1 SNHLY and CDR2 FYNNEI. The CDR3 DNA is TGTGCCAGCCAGCGGACAGGGGGTTTTCAGCCCCAGCATTTT. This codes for CASQRTGGFQPQHF.

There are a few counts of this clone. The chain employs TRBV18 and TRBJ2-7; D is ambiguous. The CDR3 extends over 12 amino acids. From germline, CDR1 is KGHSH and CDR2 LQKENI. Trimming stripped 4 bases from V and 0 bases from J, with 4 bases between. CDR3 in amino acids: CASSRSSYEQYF. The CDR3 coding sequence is TGTGCCAGCTCACGGAGCTCCTACGAGCAGTACTTC.

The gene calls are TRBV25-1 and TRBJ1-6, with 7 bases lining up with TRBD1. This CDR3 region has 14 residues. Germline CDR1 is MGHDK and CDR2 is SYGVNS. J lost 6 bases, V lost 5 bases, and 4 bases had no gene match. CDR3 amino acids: CASSLQGGNSPLHF. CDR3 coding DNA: TGTGCCAGCAGTCTTCAGGGGGGTAATTCACCCCTCCACTTT. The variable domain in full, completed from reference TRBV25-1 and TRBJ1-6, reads EADIYQTPRYLVIGTGKKITLECSQTMGHDKMYWYQQDPGMELHLIHYSYGVNSTEKGDLSSESTVSRIRTEHFPLTLESARPSHTSQYLCASSLQGGNSPLHFGNGTRLTVT.

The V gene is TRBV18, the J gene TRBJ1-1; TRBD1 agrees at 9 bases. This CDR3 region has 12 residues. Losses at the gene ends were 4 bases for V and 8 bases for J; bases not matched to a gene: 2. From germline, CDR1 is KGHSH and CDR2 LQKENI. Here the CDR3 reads CASSLQGAEAFF. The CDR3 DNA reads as TGTGCCAGCTCACTACAGGGGGCCGAAGCTTTCTTT.